This TCR beta chain was identified in a study of regulatory T cells in long-lasting Graves disease. This CDR3 has 17 amino acids. Germline values: CDR1 SGHTA, CDR2 FQGNSA. Trimming removed 5 bases from V and 5 bases from J, with 21 bases in between. Time point meaning: newly diagnosed GD, antithyroid drugs for less than 3 months. Isolated PBMC RNA provided the starting material for the TCR library. Patients all came to the study from an endocrinology department in Xi'an, China. Arm-PCR of CDR3 regions and iRepertoire HTBI primers were the basis on which TCR beta libraries were built. TCRdb passed the multiplex PCR reads through MiXCR, listing each CDR3 protein once. The data show 520,000 or so distinct CDR3 sequences, more than 10% seen once. This clonotype has at least ten counts. The same sample was also studied in work on T cells in Graves' hyperthyroidism and ophthalmopathy. As that report states: An absence of ophthalmopathy progression within 18 months meant stable Graves' hyperthyroidism.

This clonotype was sampled from a woman between 25 and 40 years old with Graves disease. Specimen: peripheral blood mononuclear cells (PBMCs), collected at new diagnosis, from a patient treated with antithyroid drugs. The chain joins TRBV7-2 to TRBJ2-2; maybe TRBD2 (6 bases). In DNA form, the CDR3 reads TGTGCCAGCAGCCCCAAACGGACGGGAGTCCGGACCGGGGAGCTGTTTTTT. As protein: CASSPKRTGVRTGELFF.